Only a few counts were recorded for the clone carrying this T cell receptor beta chain. The source of the sample is a study of T cells in Graves' hyperthyroidism and ophthalmopathy. RNA transcripts gave rise to amplified TCR beta CDR3 regions. The primer set for the first-round RT-PCR of the TCR CDR3 was HTBI. TCRdb independently ran MiXCR on the multiplex PCR reads; one entry per CDR3 protein. Of some 350,000 distinct CDR3 sequences detected, around 15% appear once; the ten largest clones hold roughly a fifth. The trim removed 6 bases at V and 7 bases at J, leaving 7 bases unmatched. Germline-derived CDR1 and CDR2 are LNHDA and SQIVND (reference sequence). This CDR3 contains 15 residues.

This TCR was sampled from a woman in her sixties with Graves' ophthalmopathy. The chain employs TRBV19 and TRBJ2-1; 12 nucleotides agree with TRBD2. The sequenced sample was blood. DNA for the CDR3: TGTGCCAGTAGCGGACTAGCGGGGACCTTAAATGAGCAGTTCTTC. This translates into CASSGLAGTLNEQFF.